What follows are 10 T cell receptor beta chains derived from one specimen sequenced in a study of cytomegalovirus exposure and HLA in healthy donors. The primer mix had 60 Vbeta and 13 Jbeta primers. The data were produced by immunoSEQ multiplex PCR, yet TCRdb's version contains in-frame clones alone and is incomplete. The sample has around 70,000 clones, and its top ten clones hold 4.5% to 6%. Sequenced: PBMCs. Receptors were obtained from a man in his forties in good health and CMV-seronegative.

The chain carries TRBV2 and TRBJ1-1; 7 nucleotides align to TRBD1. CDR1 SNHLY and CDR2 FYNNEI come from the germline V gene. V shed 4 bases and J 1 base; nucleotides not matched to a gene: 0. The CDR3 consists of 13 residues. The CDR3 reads CASSGQGNTEAFF. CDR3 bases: TGTGCCAGCAGTGGACAGGGGAACACTGAAGCTTTCTTT.

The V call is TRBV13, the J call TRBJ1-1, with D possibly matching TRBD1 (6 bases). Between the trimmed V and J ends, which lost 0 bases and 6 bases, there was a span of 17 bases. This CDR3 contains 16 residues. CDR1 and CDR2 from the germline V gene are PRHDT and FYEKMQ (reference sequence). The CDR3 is CASSLGSRGGAAEAFF. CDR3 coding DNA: TGTGCCAGCAGCTTAGGTAGTCGGGGGGGCGCCGCTGAAGCTTTCTTT.

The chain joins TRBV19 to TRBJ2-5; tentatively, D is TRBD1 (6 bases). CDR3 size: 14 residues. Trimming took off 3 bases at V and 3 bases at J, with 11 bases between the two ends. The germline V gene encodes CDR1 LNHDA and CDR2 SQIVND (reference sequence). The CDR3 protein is CASSIGTHKETQYF. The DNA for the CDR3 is TGTGCCAGTAGTATCGGGACACACAAAGAGACCCAGTACTTC. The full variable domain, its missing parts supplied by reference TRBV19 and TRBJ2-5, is DGGITQSPKYLFRKEGQNVTLSCEQNLNHDAMYWYRQDPGQGLRLIYYSQIVNDFQKGDIAEGYSVSREKKESFPLTVTSAQKNPTAFYLCASSIGTHKETQYFGPGTRLLVL.

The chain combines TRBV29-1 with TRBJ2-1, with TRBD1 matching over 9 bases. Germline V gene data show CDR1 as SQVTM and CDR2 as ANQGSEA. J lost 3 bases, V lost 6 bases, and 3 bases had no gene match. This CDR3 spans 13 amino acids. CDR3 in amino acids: CSVADRGYNEQFF. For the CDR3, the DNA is TGCAGCGTCGCGGACAGGGGCTACAATGAGCAGTTCTTC.

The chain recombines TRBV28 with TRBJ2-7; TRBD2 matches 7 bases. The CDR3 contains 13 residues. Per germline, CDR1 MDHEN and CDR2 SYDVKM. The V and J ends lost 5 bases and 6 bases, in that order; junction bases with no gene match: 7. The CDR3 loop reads CASSLLWGGEQYF. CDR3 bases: TGTGCCAGCAGTCTCCTTTGGGGGGGCGAGCAGTACTTC.

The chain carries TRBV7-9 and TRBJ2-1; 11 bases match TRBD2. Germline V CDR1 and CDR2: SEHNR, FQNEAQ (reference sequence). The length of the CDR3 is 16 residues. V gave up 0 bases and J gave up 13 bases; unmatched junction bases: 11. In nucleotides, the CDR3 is TGTGCCAGCAGCTTAGCGCCCTCCGGGACTAGCGGTACTCAGTTCTTC. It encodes CASSLAPSGTSGTQFF.

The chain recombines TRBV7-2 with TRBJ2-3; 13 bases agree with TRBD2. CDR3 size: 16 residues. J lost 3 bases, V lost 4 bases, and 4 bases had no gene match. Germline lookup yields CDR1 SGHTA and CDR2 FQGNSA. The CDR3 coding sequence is TGTGCCAGCAGCTCGGGACTAGCGGGGTTGACAGATACGCAGTATTTT. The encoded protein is CASSSGLAGLTDTQYF.

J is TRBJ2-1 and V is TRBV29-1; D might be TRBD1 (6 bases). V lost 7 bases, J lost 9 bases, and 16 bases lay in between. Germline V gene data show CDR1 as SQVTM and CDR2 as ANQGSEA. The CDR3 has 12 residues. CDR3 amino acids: CSGGRGKSEQFF. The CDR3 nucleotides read TGCAGCGGGGGTAGGGGGAAGAGTGAGCAGTTCTTC.

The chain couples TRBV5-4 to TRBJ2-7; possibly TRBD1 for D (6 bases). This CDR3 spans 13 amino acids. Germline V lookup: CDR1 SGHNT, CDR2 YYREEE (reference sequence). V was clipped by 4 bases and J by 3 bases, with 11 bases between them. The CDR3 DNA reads TGTGCCAGCAGCATCCGGGACAACTACGAGCAGTACTTC. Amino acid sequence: CASSIRDNYEQYF.

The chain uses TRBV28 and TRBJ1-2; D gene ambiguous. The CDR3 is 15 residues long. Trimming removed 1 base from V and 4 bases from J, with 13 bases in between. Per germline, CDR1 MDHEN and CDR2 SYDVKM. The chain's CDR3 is CASSLYMTPGYGYTF. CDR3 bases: TGTGCCAGCAGTTTATACATGACACCAGGCTATGGCTACACCTTC.